This T cell receptor (beta chain) was sequenced during a study of T cell responses to AZD1222 COVID-19 vaccine. CDR1 and CDR2 (germline): LGHDT, YNNKEL (reference sequence). Trimming took off 5 bases at V and 5 bases at J, with 13 bases between the two ends. The CDR3 covers 14 residues. The table came from immunoSEQ multiplex PCR; TCRdb's copy has only in-frame clones and leaves some out. The table lists around 200,000 clones, more than 80% of them singletons. The input for sequencing was peripheral blood, taken on day 0 of AZD1222 vaccination. This chain links TRBV3-1 (or the pseudogene TRBV3-2) with TRBJ1-3; D possibly corresponds to TRBD1 (6 bases). The TCR was taken from an adult in good health. In DNA, the CDR3 is TGTGCCAGCAGCGAATACCAGGGGCGAAACACCATATATTTT. Encoded protein: CASSEYQGRNTIYF.